This TCR beta chain was recorded in a study of shared clonotypes between healthy human individuals. Study background: The cohort had two women and a few men, ages 18 to 49. Study results and limitations: Clonotype sharing among the donors was expected to vary with sequencing depth.

Some 90 million PBMCs supplied genomic DNA for unsorted samples. Genomic DNA (from each subset) was split evenly across several immunoSEQ plates. Clones were sequenced by immunoSEQ multiplex PCR, and TCRdb holds only the in-frame ones, with some missing. The sample contains about 490,000 clones, 81% of which appear only once. This clone was seen a single time. Its matching antigen is unknown. With 2 bases clipped from V and 9 bases from J, the junction kept 0 bases outside the gene matches. Germline assignment: CDR1 SEHNR and CDR2 FQNEAQ (reference sequence). The CDR3 is 12 residues long. The TCR comes from a woman aged 40 to 55 in good health. Some clones in this sample may be carry-over from other donors' samples. The sequencing input was PBMCs. The chain combines TRBV7-9 with TRBJ2-1; TRBD1 agrees at 8 bases. The CDR3, as DNA: TGTGCCAGCAGCTTAACAGGGGGTGAGCAGTTCTTC. This encodes CASSLTGGEQFF.